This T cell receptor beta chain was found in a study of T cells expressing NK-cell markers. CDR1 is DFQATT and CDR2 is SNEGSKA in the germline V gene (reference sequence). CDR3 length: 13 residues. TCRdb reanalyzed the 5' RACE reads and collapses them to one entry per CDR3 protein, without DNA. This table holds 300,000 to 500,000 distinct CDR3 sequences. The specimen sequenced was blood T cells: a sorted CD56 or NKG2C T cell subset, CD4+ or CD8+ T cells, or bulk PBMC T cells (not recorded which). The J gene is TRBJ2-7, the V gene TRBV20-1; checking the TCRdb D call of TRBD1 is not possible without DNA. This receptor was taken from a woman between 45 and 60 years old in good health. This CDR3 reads CSARSGTAGEQYF.